This TCR beta chain is drawn from a study of technical replicates of blood from a handful of donors. The length of the CDR3 is 13 residues. Trimming left V 0 bases short and J 4 bases short, with 7 bases between. Germline loops: CDR1 SGDLS, CDR2 YYNGEE. This clone was observed once. TCRdb's copy holds only in-frame clones and misses some; the assay was immunoSEQ multiplex PCR. Altogether approximately 100,000 clones are present, 95% being singletons, with the ten largest covering over 0.2%. The J gene is TRBJ1-2, the V gene TRBV9, with D perhaps TRBD1 (6 bases). This receptor was taken from a human donor in good health. The sample comprised T cells isolated from PBMCs. The CDR3 is CASSVEQGYGYTF. Here the CDR3 DNA reads TGTGCCAGCAGCGTAGAACAGGGCTATGGCTACACCTTC.